This T cell receptor beta chain derives from a study of blood T cell repertoires in COVID-19. At the level of the study: Collection of acute and convalescent COVID-19 samples took place in the United States, Italy and Spain.

TCRdb keeps only in-frame clones here, not all; method: immunoSEQ multiplex PCR. The sample holds 100,000 to 150,000 clones; around 86% are singletons and the top ten take about 5.4%. The V end lost 0 bases, the J end lost 0 bases, and 20 bases lay between the germline ends. Germline CDR1 is WSHSY and CDR2 is SAAADI. The CDR3 extends over 19 amino acids. Sequencing was carried out using peripheral blood. The chain employs TRBV10-2 and TRBJ2-5, with a weak D call TRBD1 (6 bases). This clonotype originated in a human donor in a cohort sampled during active COVID-19. As DNA, the CDR3 is TGCGCCAGCAGTGAGTCCTTACTTTTGGGGGCGCCGTACCAAGAGACCCAGTACTTC. Translation gives CASSESLLLGAPYQETQYF.